The rows below give T cell receptor beta chains drawn from one sample of a study of blood T cell repertoires in COVID-19. Some clones are missing from TCRdb's copy, which holds only in-frame ones; the method was immunoSEQ multiplex PCR. The table includes roughly 380,000 clones, around 85% detected once. Sequenced: peripheral blood. The receptors stem from a young woman with acute or convalescent COVID-19. Each CDR3 is given with its conserved first and last residue. The D gene is left open where the match is weak. For some rows the clone size is stated as once, few or many, or as a class when expanded; others skip it.

j_gene,abundance,v_gene,d_gene,CDR3nt,CDR3aa
TRBJ1-1,-,TRBV11-3,-,TGTGCCAGCAGCTTAAACAGGGAGGGAACTGAAGCTTTCTTT,CASSLNREGTEAFF
TRBJ2-7,once,TRBV30,TRBD1,TGTGCCTGGAGTGAGACAGGGCCGGACGAGCAGTACTTC,CAWSETGPDEQYF
TRBJ1-6,-,TRBV6-1,TRBD1,TGTGCCAGCAGTGAGTGGGACAGGGCCTATAATTCACCCCTCCACTTT,CASSEWDRAYNSPLHF
TRBJ2-1,-,TRBV10-1,-,TGCGCCAGCAGTGTTGGGGGGGCAGACAATGAGCAGTTCTTC,CASSVGGADNEQFF
TRBJ2-3,-,TRBV7-9,-,TGTGCCAGCAGCTGGCCATCCCGCAACACAGATACGCAGTATTTT,CASSWPSRNTDTQYF
TRBJ1-2,-,TRBV24-1,-,TGTGCCACCAGTGCCTGGCGGGAAGACGATCCTTTCTATGGCTACACCTTC,CATSAWREDDPFYGYTF
TRBJ2-7,-,TRBV13,TRBD2,TGTGCCAGCAGCCCCCCCGGGGGGGCCGCACTACCCGAGCAGTACTTC,CASSPPGGAALPEQYF
TRBJ1-4,-,TRBV6-6,TRBD1,TGTGCCAGCAGTCCGCGGACAGGCCCAACTAATGAAAAACTGTTTTTT,CASSPRTGPTNEKLFF
TRBJ2-1,-,TRBV10-1,TRBD1,TGCGCCAGCTCTACAGGGGGCTCCTACAATGAGCAGTTCTTC,CASSTGGSYNEQFF
TRBJ1-1,-,TRBV9,-,TGTGCCAGCAGCGTAGGAGAACGGAACACTGAAGCTTTCTTT,CASSVGERNTEAFF
TRBJ2-7,-,TRBV10-2,-,TGCGCCACGCAGTTAGGGAGTCTCAACGAGCAGTACTTC,CATQLGSLNEQYF
TRBJ2-3,-,TRBV10-3,-,TGTGCCATCAGTGATTTTGGCGGAAGCACAGATACGCAGTATTTT,CAISDFGGSTDTQYF
TRBJ2-7,-,TRBV28,TRBD1,TGTGCCAGCACCATAAGGACAGGAGTCTACGAGCAGTACTTC,CASTIRTGVYEQYF
TRBJ2-2,-,TRBV12-5,TRBD2,TGTGCTAGTGGTTTGGTAGCGGGAGAGGTTCCCGGGGAGCTGTTTTTT,CASGLVAGEVPGELFF
TRBJ1-5,-,TRBV6-4,-,TGTGCCAGCAGTGGCGAGGCACCTAATAGCAATCAGCCCCAGCATTTT,CASSGEAPNSNQPQHF
TRBJ1-2,-,TRBV5-1,TRBD1,TGCGCCAGCAGCATTGACAGGGGTGGCTATGGCTACACCTTC,CASSIDRGGYGYTF
TRBJ1-2,-,TRBV30,TRBD1,TGTGCCTGGAGCCCTGGACAGGTCTATGGCTACACCTTC,CAWSPGQVYGYTF
TRBJ2-7,many,TRBV5-4,TRBD2,TGTGCCAGCAGCTTGGGCCTGGGACTAGCGGGAGAGTCCTACGAGCAGTACTTC,CASSLGLGLAGESYEQYF
TRBJ2-3,-,TRBV5-1,TRBD1,TGCGCCAGCAGCTTGGTGGGACAGGGGAGGACAGATACGCAGTATTTT,CASSLVGQGRTDTQYF
TRBJ2-3,-,TRBV28,TRBD2,TGTGCCAGCAGTTTTGAGGACGGGGGGGAAAGCACAGATACGCAGTATTTT,CASSFEDGGESTDTQYF
TRBJ2-3,-,TRBV19,TRBD2,TGTGCCAGTAGTATTCTAGCGGGAGAATCGACAGATACGCAGTATTTT,CASSILAGESTDTQYF
TRBJ2-1,-,TRBV10-1,TRBD2,TGCGCCAGCAGTGGTGTTAGGGAGGGTGAGCAGTTCTTC,CASSGVREGEQFF
TRBJ1-6,-,TRBV5-1,TRBD1,TGCGCCAGCAGCTTAACAGGGGAGAATTCACCCCTCCACTTT,CASSLTGENSPLHF
TRBJ1-5,few,TRBV6-1,TRBD1,TGTGCCAGCAGTGAAGCGCGTTGGGGACAGGGGGCTCTCAATCAGCCCCAGCATTTT,CASSEARWGQGALNQPQHF
TRBJ2-5,-,TRBV5-1,-,TGCGCCAGCAGCTTGGGGACACAAGAGACCCAGTACTTC,CASSLGTQETQYF
TRBJ2-7,-,TRBV28,TRBD1,TGTGCCAGCAGCCGAGGACAGGGCTCCAACGAGCAGTACTTC,CASSRGQGSNEQYF
TRBJ2-5,-,TRBV25-1,-,TGTGCCAGCAGTGACCTGACAGTCCCCTCGGAGACCCAGTACTTC,CASSDLTVPSETQYF
TRBJ2-5,-,TRBV5-1,TRBD2,TGCGCCAGCAGCCGAAGCGGGGGGGCCGAAGAGACCCAGTACTTC,CASSRSGGAEETQYF
TRBJ1-5,-,TRBV6-1,-,TGTGCCAGCAGTGAAGCGGAGGGGACGGGCGGGGGTCAGCCCCAGCATTTT,CASSEAEGTGGGQPQHF
TRBJ2-2,-,TRBV18,TRBD1,TGTGCCAGCTCACAAGCTAGACAGGGATCGAACACCGGGGAGCTGTTTTTT,CASSQARQGSNTGELFF
TRBJ1-2,-,TRBV19,TRBD1,TGTGCCAGTAGCATGACAGGGAACTATGGCTACACCTTC,CASSMTGNYGYTF
TRBJ2-7,-,TRBV27,-,TGTGCCAGCAGTACCGGACAGGGAGGGTACGAGCAGTACTTC,CASSTGQGGYEQYF
TRBJ2-7,-,TRBV9,TRBD1,TGTGCCAGCAGCCCGCGAGCCACAGGGGCTATCTACGAGCAGTACTTC,CASSPRATGAIYEQYF
TRBJ1-3,-,TRBV19,-,TGTGCCAGTAGTCCCCCGGGTGCGTACTCTGGAAACACCATATATTTT,CASSPPGAYSGNTIYF
TRBJ1-4,-,TRBV28,-,TGTGCCAGCAGCAACGGACTTAGCGAAAAACTGTTTTTT,CASSNGLSEKLFF
TRBJ1-2,once,TRBV5-1,TRBD1,TGCGCCAGCAGCAGCGGACAGGGGGCGTTCTATGGCTACACCTTC,CASSSGQGAFYGYTF
TRBJ1-1,-,TRBV3-1/TRBV3-2,TRBD1,TGTGCCAGCAGCTATACAGGGGGGGAAGCTTTCTTT,CASSYTGGEAFF
TRBJ1-5,-,TRBV28,-,TGTGCCAGCAGTTTATCCCGGACAGTTAATCAGCCCCAGCATTTT,CASSLSRTVNQPQHF
TRBJ1-2,-,TRBV28,-,TGTGCCAGCAGTTTAAAGGCAGTAGGGGATGGGGGCTACACCTTC,CASSLKAVGDGGYTF
TRBJ1-2,once,TRBV4-2,-,TGTGCCAGCAGCCAAGATTTGGGGCAGACCTATGGCTACACCTTC,CASSQDLGQTYGYTF
TRBJ1-1,-,TRBV7-9,-,TGTGCCAGCAGACCCAGCGGGCAAAACACTGAAGCTTTCTTT,CASRPSGQNTEAFF
TRBJ2-3,few,TRBV5-1,TRBD2,TGCGCCAGCAGCGGGACTAGCGGCACAGATACGCAGTATTTT,CASSGTSGTDTQYF
TRBJ1-2,-,TRBV7-9,TRBD1,TGTGCCAGCAGCTTACCCCCGGGACAGGGGGCATCTAACTATGGCTACACCTTC,CASSLPPGQGASNYGYTF
TRBJ1-2,-,TRBV5-1,TRBD1,TGCGCCAGCAGCTTCCTGGGGACAGGGGTAACCTATGGCTACACCTTC,CASSFLGTGVTYGYTF
TRBJ1-1,-,TRBV5-1,TRBD1,TGCGCCAGCAGCCCACAGGGGGCTAACACTGAAGCTTTCTTT,CASSPQGANTEAFF
TRBJ2-5,-,TRBV7-3,-,TGTGCCAGCAGCCTTAGCGGACAAGAGACCCAGTACTTC,CASSLSGQETQYF
TRBJ2-7,few,TRBV19,-,TGTGCCAGTAGTATAGCTAGCAACTCCTACGAGCAGTACTTC,CASSIASNSYEQYF
TRBJ2-7,-,TRBV5-6,TRBD2,TGTGCCAGCAGTCCACTAGCGGTCCACTACGAGCAGTACTTC,CASSPLAVHYEQYF
TRBJ2-5,-,TRBV27,-,TGTGCCAGCAGTTCCGGGACAAGAGGGGAGACCCAGTACTTC,CASSSGTRGETQYF
TRBJ1-2,-,TRBV5-8,TRBD1,TGTGCCAGCAGCTTTCTGAGGACAGGGGAAGGCTACACCTTC,CASSFLRTGEGYTF
TRBJ1-2,many,TRBV2,-,TGTGCCAGCAGTGAACAACAGCTACTGTCCTATGGCTACACCTTC,CASSEQQLLSYGYTF
TRBJ1-4,-,TRBV9,-,TGTGCCAGCTCCGCGGGGGAAAAACTGTTTTTT,CASSAGEKLFF
TRBJ2-7,once,TRBV24-1,TRBD1,TGTGCCACCAGTGATGGGGGACAGGGCCACGAGCAGTACTTC,CATSDGGQGHEQYF
TRBJ2-7,few,TRBV5-1,TRBD1,TGCGCCAGCAGCCACGGACAGGGGGGCTCCTACGAGCAGTACTTC,CASSHGQGGSYEQYF
TRBJ1-1,-,TRBV27,-,TGTGCCAGCAGTTTACTTATTAACACTGAAGCTTTCTTT,CASSLLINTEAFF